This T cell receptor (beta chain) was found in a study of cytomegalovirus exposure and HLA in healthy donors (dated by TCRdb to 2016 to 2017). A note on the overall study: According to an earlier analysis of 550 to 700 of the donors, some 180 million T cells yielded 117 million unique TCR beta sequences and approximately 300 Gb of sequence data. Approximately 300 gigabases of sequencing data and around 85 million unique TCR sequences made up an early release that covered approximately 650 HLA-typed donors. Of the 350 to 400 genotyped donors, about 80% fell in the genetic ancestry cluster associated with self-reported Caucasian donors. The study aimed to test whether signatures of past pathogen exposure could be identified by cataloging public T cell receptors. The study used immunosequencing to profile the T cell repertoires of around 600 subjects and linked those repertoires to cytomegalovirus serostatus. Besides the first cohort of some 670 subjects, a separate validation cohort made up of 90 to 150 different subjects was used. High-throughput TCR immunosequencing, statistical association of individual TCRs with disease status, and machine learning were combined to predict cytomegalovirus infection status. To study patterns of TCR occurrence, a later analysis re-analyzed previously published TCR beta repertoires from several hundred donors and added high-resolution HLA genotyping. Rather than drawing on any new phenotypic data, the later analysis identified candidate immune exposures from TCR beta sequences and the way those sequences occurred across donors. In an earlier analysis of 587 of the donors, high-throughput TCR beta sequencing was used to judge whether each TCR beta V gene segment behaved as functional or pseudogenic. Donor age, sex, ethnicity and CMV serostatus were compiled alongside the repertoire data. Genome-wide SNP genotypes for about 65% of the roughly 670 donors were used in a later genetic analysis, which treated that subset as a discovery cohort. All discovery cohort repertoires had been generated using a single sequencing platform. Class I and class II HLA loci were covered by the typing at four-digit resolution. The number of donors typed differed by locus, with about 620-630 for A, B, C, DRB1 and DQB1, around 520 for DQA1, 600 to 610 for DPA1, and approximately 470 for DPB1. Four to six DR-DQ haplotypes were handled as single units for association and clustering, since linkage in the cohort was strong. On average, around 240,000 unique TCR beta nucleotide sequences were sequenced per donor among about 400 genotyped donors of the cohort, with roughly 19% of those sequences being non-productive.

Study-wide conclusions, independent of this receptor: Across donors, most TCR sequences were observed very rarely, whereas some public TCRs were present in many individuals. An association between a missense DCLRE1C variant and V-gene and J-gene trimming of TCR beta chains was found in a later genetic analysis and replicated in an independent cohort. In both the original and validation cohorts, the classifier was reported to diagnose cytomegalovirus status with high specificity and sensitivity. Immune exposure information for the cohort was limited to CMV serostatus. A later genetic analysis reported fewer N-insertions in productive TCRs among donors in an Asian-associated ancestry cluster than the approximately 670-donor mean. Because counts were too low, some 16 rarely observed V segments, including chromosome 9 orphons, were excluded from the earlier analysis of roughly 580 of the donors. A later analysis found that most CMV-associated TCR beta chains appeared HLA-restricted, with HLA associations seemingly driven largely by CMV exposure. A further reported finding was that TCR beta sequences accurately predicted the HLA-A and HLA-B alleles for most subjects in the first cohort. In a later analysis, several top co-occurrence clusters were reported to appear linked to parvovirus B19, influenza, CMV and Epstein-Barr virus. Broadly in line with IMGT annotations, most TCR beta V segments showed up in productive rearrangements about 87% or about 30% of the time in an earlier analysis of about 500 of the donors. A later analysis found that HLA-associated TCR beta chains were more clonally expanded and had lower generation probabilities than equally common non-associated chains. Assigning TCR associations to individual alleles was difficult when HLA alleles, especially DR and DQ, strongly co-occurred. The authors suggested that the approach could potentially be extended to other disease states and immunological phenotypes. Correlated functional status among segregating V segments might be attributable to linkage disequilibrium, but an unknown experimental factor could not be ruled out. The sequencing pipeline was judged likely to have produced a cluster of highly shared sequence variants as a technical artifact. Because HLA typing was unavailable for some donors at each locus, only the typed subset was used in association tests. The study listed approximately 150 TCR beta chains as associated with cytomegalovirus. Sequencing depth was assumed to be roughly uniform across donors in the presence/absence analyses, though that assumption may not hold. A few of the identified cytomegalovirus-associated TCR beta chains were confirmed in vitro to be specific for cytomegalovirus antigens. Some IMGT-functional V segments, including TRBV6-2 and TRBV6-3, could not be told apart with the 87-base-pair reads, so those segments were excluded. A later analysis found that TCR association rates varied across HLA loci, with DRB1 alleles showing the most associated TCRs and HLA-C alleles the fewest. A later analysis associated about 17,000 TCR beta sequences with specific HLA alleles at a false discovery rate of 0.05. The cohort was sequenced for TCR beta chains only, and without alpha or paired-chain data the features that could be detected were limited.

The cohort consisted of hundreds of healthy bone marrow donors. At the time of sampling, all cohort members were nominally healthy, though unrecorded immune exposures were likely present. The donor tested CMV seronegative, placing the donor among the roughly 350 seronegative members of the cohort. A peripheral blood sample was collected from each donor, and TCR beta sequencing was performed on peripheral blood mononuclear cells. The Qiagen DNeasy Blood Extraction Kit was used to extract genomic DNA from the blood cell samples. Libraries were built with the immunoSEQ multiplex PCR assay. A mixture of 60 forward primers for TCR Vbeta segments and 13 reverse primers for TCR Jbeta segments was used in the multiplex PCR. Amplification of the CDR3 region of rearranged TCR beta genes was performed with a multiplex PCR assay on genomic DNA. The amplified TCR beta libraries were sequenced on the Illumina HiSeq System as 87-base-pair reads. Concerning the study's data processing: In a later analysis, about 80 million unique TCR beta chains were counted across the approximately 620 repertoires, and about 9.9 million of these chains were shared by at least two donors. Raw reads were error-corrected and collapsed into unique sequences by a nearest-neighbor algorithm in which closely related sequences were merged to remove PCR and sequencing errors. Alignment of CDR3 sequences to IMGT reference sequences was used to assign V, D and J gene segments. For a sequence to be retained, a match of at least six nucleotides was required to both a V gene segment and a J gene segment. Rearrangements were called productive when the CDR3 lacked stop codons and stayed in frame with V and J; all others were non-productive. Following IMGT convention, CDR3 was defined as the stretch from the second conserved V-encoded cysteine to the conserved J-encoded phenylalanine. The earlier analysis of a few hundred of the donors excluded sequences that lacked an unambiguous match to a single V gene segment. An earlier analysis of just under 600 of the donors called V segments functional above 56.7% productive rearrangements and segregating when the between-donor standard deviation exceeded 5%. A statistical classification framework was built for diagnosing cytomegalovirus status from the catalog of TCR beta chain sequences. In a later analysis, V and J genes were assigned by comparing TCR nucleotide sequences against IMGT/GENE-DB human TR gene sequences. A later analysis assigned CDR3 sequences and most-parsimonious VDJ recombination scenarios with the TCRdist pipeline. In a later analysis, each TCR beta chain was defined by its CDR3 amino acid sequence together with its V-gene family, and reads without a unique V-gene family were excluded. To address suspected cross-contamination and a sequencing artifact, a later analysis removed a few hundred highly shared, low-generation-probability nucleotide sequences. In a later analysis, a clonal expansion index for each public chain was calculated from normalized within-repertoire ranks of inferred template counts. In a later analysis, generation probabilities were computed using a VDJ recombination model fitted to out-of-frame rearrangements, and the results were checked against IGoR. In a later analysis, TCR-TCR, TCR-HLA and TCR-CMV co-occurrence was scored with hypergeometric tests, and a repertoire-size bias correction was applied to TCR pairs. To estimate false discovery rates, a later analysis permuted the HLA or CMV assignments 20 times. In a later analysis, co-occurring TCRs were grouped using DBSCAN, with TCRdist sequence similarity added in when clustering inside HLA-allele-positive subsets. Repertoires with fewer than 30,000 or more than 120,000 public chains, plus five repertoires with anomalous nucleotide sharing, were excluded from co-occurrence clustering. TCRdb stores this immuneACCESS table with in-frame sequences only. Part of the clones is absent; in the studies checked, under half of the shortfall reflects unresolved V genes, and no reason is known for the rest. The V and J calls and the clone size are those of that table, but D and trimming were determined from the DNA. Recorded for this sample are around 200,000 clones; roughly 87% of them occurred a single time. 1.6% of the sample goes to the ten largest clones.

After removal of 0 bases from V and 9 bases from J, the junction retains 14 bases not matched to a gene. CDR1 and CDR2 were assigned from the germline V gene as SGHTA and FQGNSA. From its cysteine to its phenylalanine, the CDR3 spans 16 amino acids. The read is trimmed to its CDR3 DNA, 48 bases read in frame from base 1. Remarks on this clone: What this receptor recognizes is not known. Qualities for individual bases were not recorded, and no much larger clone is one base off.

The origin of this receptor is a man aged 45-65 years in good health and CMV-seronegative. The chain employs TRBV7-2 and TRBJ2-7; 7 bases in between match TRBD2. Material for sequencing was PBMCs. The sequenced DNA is TGTGCCAGCAGCTTAGCGGGGGGGGGACCAGCCTTCGGGCAGTACTTC. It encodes CASSLAGGGPAFGQYF. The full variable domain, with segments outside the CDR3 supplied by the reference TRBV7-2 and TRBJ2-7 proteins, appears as GAGVSQSPSNKVTEKGKDVELRCDPISGHTALYWYRQSLGQGLEFLIYFQGNSAPDKSGLPSDRFSAERTGGSVSTLTIQRTQQEDSAVYLCASSLAGGGPAFGQYFGPGTRLTVT.